This is a list of T cell receptor beta chains from one sample in a study of blood T cell repertoires in COVID-19. Repertoires were generated with immunoSEQ multiplex PCR, while TCRdb's copy carries only in-frame clones and drops some. The sample includes around 200,000 clones, 83% seen only once; the top ten take roughly 8.7%. The sample taken for sequencing was peripheral blood. Source of these receptors: a man between 40 and 49 years old with active or convalescent COVID-19. CDR3s include the opening cysteine and the closing phenylalanine or tryptophan. D genes are given only for firm matches. Clone size is stated in some rows and not others, as once, few, many or a class when expanded.

cdr3_length j_call clone_size v_call d_call cdr3_nt cdr3_aa
12 TRBJ2-5 . TRBV30 . TGTGCCTGGAGGGCAGTTAAAGAGACCCAGTACTTC CAWRAVKETQYF
14 TRBJ2-7 . TRBV29-1 TRBD2 TGCAGCGTTGAAGAGCTAGCGGGCTCCTACGAGCAGTACTTC CSVEELAGSYEQYF
15 TRBJ2-3 . TRBV3-1/TRBV3-2 TRBD1 TGTGCCAGCAGCCAGGGGACAGCTAGCACAGATACGCAGTATTTT CASSQGTASTDTQYF
13 TRBJ2-5 . TRBV29-1 TRBD2 TGCAGCTTAGGGACTAGCGCTGTAGAGACCCAGTACTTC CSLGTSAVETQYF
14 TRBJ2-7 once TRBV6-1 . TGTGCCAGCAGTGAAATCAACAGGTCATACGAGCAGTACTTC CASSEINRSYEQYF
13 TRBJ1-3 . TRBV11-2 . TGTGCCAGCAGGAGAGACGGGGGAAACACCATATATTTT CASRRDGGNTIYF
17 TRBJ1-1 . TRBV6-1 . TGTGCCAGCAGTGAACGGGGGGCTCCTCCTTTGAACACTGAAGCTTTCTTT CASSERGAPPLNTEAFF
14 TRBJ2-1 . TRBV27 TRBD1 TGTGCCAGCAGATCACAGGGGTGGGAAAATGAGCAGTTCTTC CASRSQGWENEQFF
17 TRBJ1-5 . TRBV19 TRBD1 TGTGCCAGTAGTATGGGAGAGGGACAGGTCCCCATGCAGCCCCAGCATTTT CASSMGEGQVPMQPQHF
15 TRBJ1-2 . TRBV6-5 . TGTGCCAGCAGTTACCTGGAGGGTCGAGGCTATGGCTACACCTTC CASSYLEGRGYGYTF
14 TRBJ1-6 . TRBV6-1 . TGTGCCAGCAGTTGGCCAGAAGATAATTCACCCCTCCACTTT CASSWPEDNSPLHF
15 TRBJ2-7 . TRBV3-1/TRBV3-2 . TGTGCCAGCAGCCAAGATCTTGGCAGATCCTACGAGCAGTACTTC CASSQDLGRSYEQYF
14 TRBJ2-7 . TRBV7-2 . TGTGCCAGCAGCCCAAGGGGAAGCTCCTACGAGCAGTACTTC CASSPRGSSYEQYF
15 TRBJ2-7 . TRBV6-1 TRBD1 TGTGCCAGCAGTGATCGCGGACAGGGGAGGTACGAGCAGTACTTC CASSDRGQGRYEQYF
17 TRBJ2-6 . TRBV7-2 TRBD2 TGTGCCAGCAGCTCCCTAGCGGGGGGGCCTGGGGCCAACGTCCTGACTTTC CASSSLAGGPGANVLTF
15 TRBJ1-1 . TRBV6-6 . TGTGCCACCTCACGGGGGGGGGATGGTTACACTGAAGCTTTCTTT CATSRGGDGYTEAFF
12 TRBJ1-2 . TRBV29-1 TRBD1 TGCAGCGTTCTGGGACAGGACTATGGCTACACCTTC CSVLGQDYGYTF
16 TRBJ1-4 . TRBV28 TRBD1 TGTGCCAGCAGACCCGGACAGGGGGCCTCTAATGAAAAACTGTTTTTT CASRPGQGASNEKLFF
20 TRBJ2-2 few TRBV4-2 TRBD2 TGTGCCAGCAGCCAAGATCTTGTCCTAGCGGGGGGGCCGATAACCGGGGAGCTGTTTTTT CASSQDLVLAGGPITGELFF